Below are 3 T cell receptor beta chains sequenced from a single sample in a study of blood T cell repertoires in COVID-19. Sequencing was performed with immunoSEQ multiplex PCR; in TCRdb, only in-frame clones are kept and a portion is missing. The table shows 94,000 or so clones, with around 90% occurring only once. Material for sequencing was peripheral blood. The receptors shown here come from a woman of 80 years or more with active COVID-19.

The chain has TRBV3-1 (or the pseudogene TRBV3-2) and TRBJ2-7; the D is unclear. CDR1 LGHDT and CDR2 YNNKEL come from the germline V gene (reference sequence). The CDR3 covers 13 residues. V gave up 4 bases and J gave up 11 bases, with 18 bases separating them. The CDR3 bases are TGTGCCAGCAGCCCGAGCCCACCTTCCTCGGAGTACTTC. Translating it yields CASSPSPPSSEYF.

CDR3 nucleotides: TGCGCCAGCAGCTTGGGACTAGCGGAGGGTATCTCCTACGAGCAGTACTTC. Its protein product is CASSLGLAEGISYEQYF. The genes are TRBV4-1 and TRBJ2-7; 11 nucleotides match TRBD2. The V segment lost 5 bases and the J segment 0 bases; nucleotides outside the gene matches: 9. In germline, CDR1 is MGHRA, CDR2 YSYEKL. There are 17 residues in the CDR3.

V usage is TRBV6-2 or TRBV6-3 and J usage is TRBJ2-1; D unresolved. Germline V gene lookup returns CDR1 MNHEY and CDR2 SVGEGT. V lost 5 bases and J 8 bases, leaving 13 bases between the germline ends. The CDR3 covers 13 residues. The CDR3 nucleotides read TGTGCCAGCAGTAGGAGCCGTGTGGATGAGCAGTTCTTC. Translating gives CASSRSRVDEQFF.